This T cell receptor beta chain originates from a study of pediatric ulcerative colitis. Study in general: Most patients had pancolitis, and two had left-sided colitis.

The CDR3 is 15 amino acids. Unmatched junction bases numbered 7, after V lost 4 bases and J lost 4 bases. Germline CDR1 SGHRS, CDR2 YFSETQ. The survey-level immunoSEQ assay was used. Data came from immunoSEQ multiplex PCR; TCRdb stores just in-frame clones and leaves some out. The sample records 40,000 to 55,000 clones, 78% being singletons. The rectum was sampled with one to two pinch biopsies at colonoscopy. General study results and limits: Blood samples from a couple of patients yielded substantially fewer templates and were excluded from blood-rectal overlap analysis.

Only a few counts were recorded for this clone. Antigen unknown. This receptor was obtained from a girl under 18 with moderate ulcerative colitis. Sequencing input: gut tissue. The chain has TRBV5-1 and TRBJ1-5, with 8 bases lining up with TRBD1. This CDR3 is CASSEAGGPNQPQHF. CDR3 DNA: TGCGCCAGCAGCGAGGCAGGGGGCCCTAATCAGCCCCAGCATTTT. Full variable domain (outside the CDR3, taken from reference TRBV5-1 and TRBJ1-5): KAGVTQTPRYLIKTRGQQVTLSCSPISGHRSVSWYQQTPGQGLQFLFEYFSETQRNKGNFPGRFSGRQFSNSRSEMNVSTLELGDSALYLCASSEAGGPNQPQHFGDGTRLSIL.